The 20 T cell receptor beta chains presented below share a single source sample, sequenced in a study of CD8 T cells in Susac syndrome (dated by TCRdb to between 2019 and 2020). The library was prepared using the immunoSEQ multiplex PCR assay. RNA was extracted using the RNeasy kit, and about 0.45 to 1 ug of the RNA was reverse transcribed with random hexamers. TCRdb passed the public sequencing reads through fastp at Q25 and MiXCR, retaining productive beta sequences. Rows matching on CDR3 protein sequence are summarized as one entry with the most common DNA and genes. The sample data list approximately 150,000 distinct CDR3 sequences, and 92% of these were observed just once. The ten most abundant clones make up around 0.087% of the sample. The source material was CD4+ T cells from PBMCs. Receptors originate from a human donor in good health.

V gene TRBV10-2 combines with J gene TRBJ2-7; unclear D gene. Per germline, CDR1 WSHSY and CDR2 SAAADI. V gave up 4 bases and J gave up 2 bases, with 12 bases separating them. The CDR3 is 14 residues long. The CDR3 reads CASSGAPGPYEQYF. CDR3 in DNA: TGCGCCAGCAGTGGGGCCCCAGGACCCTACGAGCAGTACTTC.

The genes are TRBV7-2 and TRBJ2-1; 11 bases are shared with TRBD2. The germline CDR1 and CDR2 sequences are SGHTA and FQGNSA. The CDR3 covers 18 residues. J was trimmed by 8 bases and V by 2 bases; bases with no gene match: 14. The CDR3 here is CASSLKSVAGGPSYEQFF. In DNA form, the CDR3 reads TGTGCCAGCAGCTTAAAGTCGGTAGCGGGAGGGCCCTCGTATGAGCAGTTCTTC.

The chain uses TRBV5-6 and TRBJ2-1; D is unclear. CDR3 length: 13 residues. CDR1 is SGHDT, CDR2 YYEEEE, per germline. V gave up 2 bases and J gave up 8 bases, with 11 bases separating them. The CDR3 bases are TGTGCCAGCAGCTTCGCCGGATTCCATGAGCAGTTCTTC. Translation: CASSFAGFHEQFF.

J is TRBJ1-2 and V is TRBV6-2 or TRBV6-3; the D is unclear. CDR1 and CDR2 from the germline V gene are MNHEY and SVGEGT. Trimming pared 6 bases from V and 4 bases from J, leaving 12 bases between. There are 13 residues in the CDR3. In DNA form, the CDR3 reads TGTGCCAGCAGGACTACAGAGAGCTATGGCTACACCTTC. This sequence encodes CASRTTESYGYTF.

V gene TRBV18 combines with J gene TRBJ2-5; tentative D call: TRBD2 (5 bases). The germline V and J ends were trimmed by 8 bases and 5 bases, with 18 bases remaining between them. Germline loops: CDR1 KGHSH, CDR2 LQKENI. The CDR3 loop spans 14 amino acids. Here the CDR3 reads CASAIGREPETQYF. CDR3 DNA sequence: TGTGCCAGCGCGATAGGACGGGAACCCGAGACCCAGTACTTC.

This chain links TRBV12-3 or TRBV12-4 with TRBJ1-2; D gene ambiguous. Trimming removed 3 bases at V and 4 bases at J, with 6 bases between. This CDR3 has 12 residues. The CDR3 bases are TGTGCCAGCAGTTTTGGGGTCTATGGCTACACCTTC. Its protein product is CASSFGVYGYTF.

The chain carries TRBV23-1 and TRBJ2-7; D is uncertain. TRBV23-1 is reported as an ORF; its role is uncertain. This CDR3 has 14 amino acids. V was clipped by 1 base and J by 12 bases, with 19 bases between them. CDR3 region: CASSQCAAEPNRYF. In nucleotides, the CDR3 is TGCGCCAGCAGTCAATGCGCGGCCGAGCCCAACCGGTACTTC.

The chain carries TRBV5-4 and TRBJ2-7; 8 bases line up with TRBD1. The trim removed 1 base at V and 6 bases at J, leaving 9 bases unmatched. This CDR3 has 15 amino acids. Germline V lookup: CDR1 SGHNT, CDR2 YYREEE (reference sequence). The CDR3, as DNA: TGTGCCAGCAGCTTGTATGCAGGGGGCAGTTTCGAGCAGTACTTC. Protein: CASSLYAGGSFEQYF.

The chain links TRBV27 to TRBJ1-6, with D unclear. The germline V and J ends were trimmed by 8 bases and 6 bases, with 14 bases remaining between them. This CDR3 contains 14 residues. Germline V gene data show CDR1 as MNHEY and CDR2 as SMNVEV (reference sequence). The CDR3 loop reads CASGRGKANSPLHF. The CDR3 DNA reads TGTGCCAGCGGCAGAGGGAAGGCTAATTCACCCCTCCACTTT.

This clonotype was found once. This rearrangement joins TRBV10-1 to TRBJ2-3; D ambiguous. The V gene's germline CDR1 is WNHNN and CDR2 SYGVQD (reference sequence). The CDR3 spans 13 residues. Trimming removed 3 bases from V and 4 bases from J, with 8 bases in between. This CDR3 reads CASSETLSDTQYF. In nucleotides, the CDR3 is TGCGCCAGCAGTGAAACCTTATCAGATACGCAGTATTTT.

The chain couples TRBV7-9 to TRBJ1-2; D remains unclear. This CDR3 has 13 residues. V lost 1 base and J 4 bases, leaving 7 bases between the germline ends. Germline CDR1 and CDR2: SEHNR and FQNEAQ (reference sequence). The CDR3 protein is CASSLGPSYGYTF. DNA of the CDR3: TGTGCCAGCAGCTTAGGACCTTCCTATGGCTACACCTTC.

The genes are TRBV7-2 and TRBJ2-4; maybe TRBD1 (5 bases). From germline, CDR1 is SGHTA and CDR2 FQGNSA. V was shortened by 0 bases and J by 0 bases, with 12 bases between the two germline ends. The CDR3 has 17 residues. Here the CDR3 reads CASSLALTAIAKNIQYF. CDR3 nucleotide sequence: TGTGCCAGCAGCTTAGCCTTGACAGCGATAGCCAAAAACATTCAGTACTTC.

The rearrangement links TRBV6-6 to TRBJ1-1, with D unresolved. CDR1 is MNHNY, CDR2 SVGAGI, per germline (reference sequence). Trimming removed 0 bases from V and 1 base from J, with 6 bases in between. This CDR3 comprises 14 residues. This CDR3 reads CASSYSEGNTEAFF. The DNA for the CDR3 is TGTGCCAGCAGTTACTCGGAGGGGAACACTGAAGCTTTCTTT.

CDR3 coding DNA: TGCAGTGCGGTCCCGGGACAAGATGGAAACACCATATATTTT. Translating gives CSAVPGQDGNTIYF. This chain uses TRBV20-1 with TRBJ1-3, with a tentative D call TRBD1 (6 bases). CDR1 and CDR2 from the germline V gene are DFQATT and SNEGSKA (reference sequence). The CDR3 loop spans 14 amino acids. Trimming left V 6 bases short and J 3 bases short, with 15 bases between.

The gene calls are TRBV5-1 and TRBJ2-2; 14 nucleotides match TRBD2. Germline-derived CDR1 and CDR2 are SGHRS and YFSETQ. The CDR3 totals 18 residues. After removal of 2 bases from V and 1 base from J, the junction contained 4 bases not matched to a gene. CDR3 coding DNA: TGCGCCAGCAGCTTCGGACTAGCGGGGGGACTGAACACCGGGGAGCTGTTTTTT. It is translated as CASSFGLAGGLNTGELFF.

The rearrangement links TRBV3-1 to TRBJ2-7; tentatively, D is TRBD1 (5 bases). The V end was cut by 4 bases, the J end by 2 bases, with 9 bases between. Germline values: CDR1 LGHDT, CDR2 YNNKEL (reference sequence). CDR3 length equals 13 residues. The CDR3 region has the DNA TGTGCCAGCAGCCCTCGACAGCCCTACGAGCAGTACTTC. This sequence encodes CASSPRQPYEQYF.

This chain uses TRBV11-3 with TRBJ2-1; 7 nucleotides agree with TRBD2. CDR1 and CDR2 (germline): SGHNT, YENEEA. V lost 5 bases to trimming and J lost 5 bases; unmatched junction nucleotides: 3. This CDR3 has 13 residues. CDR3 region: CASSGLGNNEQFF. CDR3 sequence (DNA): TGTGCCAGCAGCGGACTAGGCAACAATGAGCAGTTCTTC.

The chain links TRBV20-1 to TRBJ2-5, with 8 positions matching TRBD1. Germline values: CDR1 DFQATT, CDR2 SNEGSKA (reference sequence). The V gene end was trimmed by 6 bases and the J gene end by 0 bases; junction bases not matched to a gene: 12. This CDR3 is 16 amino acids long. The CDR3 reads CSALPVTGEHQETQYF. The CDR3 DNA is TGCAGTGCGTTGCCGGTGACAGGGGAACACCAAGAGACCCAGTACTTC.

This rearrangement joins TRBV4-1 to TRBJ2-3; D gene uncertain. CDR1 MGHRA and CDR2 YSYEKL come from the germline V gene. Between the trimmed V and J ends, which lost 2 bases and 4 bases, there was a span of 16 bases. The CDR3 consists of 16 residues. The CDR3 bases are TGCGCCAGCAGCCAATTAACCTCCGGCAGCGCAGATACGCAGTATTTT. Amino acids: CASSQLTSGSADTQYF.

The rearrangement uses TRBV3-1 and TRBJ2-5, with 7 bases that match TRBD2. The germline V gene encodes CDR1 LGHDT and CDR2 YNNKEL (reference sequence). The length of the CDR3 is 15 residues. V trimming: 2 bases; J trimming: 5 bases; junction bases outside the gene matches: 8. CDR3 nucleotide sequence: TGTGCCAGCAGCCAACTGGGGGGGGAAAGGGAGACCCAGTACTTC. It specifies CASSQLGGERETQYF.